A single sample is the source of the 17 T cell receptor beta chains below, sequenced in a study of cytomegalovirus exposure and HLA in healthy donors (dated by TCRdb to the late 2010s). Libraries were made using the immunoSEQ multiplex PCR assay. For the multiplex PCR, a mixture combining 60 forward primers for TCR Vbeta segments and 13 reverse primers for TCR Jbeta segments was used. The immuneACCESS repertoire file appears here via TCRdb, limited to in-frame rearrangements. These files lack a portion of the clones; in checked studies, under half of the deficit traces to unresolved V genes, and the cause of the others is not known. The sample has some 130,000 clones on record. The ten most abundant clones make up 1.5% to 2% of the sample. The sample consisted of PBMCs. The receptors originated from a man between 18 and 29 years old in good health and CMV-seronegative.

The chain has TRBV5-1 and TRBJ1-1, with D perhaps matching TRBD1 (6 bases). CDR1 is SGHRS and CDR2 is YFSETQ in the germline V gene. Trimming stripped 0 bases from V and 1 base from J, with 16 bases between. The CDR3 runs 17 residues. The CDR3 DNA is TGCGCCAGCAGCTTGGCCGGCTCAGGGGCAACGAACACTGAAGCTTTCTTT. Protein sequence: CASSLAGSGATNTEAFF.

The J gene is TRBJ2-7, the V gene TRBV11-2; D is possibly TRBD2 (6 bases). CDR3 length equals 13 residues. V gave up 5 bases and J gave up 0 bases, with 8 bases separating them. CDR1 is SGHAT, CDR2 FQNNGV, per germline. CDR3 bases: TGTGCCAGCAGCCCTAGCGTCTCCTACGAGCAGTACTTC. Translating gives CASSPSVSYEQYF.

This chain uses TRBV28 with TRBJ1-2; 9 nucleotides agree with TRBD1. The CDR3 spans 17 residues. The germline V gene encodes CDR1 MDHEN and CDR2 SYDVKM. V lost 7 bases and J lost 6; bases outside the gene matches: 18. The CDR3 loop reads CASTPMPGQGRSHGYTF. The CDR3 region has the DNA TGTGCCAGCACCCCTATGCCGGGACAGGGAAGGTCTCATGGCTACACCTTC.

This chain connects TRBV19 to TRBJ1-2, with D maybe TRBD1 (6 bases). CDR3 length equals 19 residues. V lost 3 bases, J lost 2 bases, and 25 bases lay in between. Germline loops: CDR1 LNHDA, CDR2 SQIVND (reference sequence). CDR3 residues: CASSIPRQGKFEGNYGYTF. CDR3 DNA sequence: TGTGCCAGTAGTATTCCTCGGCAGGGGAAGTTTGAGGGGAACTATGGCTACACCTTC.

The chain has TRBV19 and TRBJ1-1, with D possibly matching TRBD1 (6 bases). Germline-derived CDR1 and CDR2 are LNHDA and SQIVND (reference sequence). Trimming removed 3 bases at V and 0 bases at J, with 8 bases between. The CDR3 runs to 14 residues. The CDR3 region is CASSMAGVNTEAFF. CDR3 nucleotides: TGTGCCAGTAGTATGGCAGGGGTGAACACTGAAGCTTTCTTT.

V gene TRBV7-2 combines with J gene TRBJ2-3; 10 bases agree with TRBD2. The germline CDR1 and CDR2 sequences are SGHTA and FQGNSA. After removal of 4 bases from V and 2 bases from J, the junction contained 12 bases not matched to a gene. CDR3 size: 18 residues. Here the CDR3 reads CASSSSVASGGYTDTQYF. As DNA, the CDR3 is TGTGCCAGCAGCTCCAGCGTCGCTAGCGGGGGATACACAGATACGCAGTATTTT. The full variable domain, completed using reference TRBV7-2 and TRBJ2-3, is GAGVSQSPSNKVTEKGKDVELRCDPISGHTALYWYRQSLGQGLEFLIYFQGNSAPDKSGLPSDRFSAERTGGSVSTLTIQRTQQEDSAVYLCASSSSVASGGYTDTQYFGPGTRLTVL.

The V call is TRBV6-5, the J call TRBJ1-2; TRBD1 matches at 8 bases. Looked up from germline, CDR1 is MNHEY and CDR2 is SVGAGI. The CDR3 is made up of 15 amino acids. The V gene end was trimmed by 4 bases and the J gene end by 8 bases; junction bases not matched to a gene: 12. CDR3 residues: CASSSRTGRSGGYTF. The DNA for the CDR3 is TGTGCCAGCAGTTCCAGGACAGGGAGGAGTGGAGGCTACACCTTC.

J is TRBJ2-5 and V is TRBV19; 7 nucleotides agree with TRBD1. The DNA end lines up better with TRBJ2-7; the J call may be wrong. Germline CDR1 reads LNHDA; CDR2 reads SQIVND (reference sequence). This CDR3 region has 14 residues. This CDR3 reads CASSIYRGDYEQYF. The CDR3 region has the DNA TGTGCCAGTAGTATATACAGGGGCGACTACGAGCAGTACTTC.

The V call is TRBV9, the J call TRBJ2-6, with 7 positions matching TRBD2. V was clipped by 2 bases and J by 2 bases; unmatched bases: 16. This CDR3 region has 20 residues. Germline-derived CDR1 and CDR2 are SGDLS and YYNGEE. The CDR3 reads CASSVGGGLSSFTGANVLTF. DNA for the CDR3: TGTGCCAGCAGCGTTGGGGGGGGACTATCTTCCTTTACTGGGGCCAACGTCCTGACTTTC.

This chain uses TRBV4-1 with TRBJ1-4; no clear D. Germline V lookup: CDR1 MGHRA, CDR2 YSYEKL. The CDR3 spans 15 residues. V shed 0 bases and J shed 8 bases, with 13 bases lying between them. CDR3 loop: CASSQDVTVREKLFF. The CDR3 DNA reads TGCGCCAGCAGCCAAGACGTGACCGTGCGGGAAAAACTGTTTTTT.

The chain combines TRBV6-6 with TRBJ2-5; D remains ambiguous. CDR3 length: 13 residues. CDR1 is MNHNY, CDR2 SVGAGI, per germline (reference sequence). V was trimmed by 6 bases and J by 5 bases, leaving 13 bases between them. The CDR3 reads CASRYPIRETQYF. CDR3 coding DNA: TGTGCCAGCAGATATCCTATCAGGGAGACCCAGTACTTC.

For the CDR3, the DNA is TGTGCCAGCAGCTTAGATCACAGGGGAGAAGAGACCCAGTACTTC. Translation gives CASSLDHRGEETQYF. V and J are TRBV7-2 and TRBJ2-5; TRBD1 matches at 7 bases. Trimming took 1 base from V and 3 from J; bases not matched to a gene: 5. The CDR3 has 15 residues. Germline-derived CDR1 and CDR2 are SGHTA and FQGNSA.

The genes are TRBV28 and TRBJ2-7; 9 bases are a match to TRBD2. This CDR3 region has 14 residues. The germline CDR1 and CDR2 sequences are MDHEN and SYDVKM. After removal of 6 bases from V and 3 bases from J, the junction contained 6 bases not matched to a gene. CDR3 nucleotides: TGTGCCAGCAGCCATAGCGGGAGCGGCTACGAGCAGTACTTC. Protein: CASSHSGSGYEQYF.

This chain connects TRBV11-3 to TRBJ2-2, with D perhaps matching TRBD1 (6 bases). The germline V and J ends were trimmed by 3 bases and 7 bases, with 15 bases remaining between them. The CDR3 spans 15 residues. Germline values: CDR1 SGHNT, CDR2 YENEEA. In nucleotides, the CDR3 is TGTGCCAGCAGCTTCGGGATACAGGGAAGCGGGGAGCTGTTTTTT. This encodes CASSFGIQGSGELFF.

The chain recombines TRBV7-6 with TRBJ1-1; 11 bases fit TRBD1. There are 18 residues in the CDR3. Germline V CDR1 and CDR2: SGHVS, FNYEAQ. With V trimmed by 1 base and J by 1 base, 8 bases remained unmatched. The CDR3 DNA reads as TGTGCCAGCAGCTTAGTAATCGGACAGGGGGCCGGGAACACTGAAGCTTTCTTT. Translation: CASSLVIGQGAGNTEAFF.

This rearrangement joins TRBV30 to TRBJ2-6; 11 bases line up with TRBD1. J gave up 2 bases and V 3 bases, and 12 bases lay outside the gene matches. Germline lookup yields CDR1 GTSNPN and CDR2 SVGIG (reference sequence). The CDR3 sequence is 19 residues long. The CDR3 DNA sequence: TGTGCCTGGAGGGGGAACCTTGGACAGGGGGCAACTGGGGCCAACGTCCTGACTTTC. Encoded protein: CAWRGNLGQGATGANVLTF. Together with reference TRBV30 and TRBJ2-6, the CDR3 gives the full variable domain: SQTIHQWPATLVQPVGSPLSLECTVEGTSNPNLYWYRQAAGRGLQLLFYSVGIGQISSEVPQNLSASRPQDRQFILSSKKLLLSDSGFYLCAWRGNLGQGATGANVLTFGAGSRLTVL.

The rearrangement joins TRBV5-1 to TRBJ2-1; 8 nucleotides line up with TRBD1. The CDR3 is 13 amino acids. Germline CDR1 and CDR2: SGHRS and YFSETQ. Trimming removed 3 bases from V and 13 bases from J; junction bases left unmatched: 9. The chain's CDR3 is CASSSQGQGVQFF. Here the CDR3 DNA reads TGCGCCAGCAGCTCCCAAGGACAGGGTGTACAGTTCTTC.